This T cell receptor (beta chain) was documented in a study of blood T cell repertoires in COVID-19. Study information: Some COVID-19 samples were acute and others convalescent; all came from the United States, Italy and Spain. PBMCs, B-cell-depleted T cells, or T cells provided the cDNA or gDNA that made up the material.

After removal of 3 bases from V and 5 bases from J, the junction contained 7 bases not matched to a gene. The CDR3 covers 15 residues. Germline CDR1 KGHSH, CDR2 LQKENI. Source study methods: It was from reference gene primer amplification that nucleated cell counts were estimated. Assay: immunoSEQ multiplex PCR; the TCRdb copy retains only in-frame clones and omits some. Clone size and V and J calls were adopted from that table, with D and trimming inferred from the DNA. The table has about 120,000 clones, about 85% seen once. The chain uses TRBV18 and TRBJ1-1, with 9 bases matching TRBD1. The specimen sequenced was peripheral blood. The sequence derives from a man at least 80 years old with acute or convalescent COVID-19. The chain's CDR3 is CASSPWTGEETEAFF. CDR3 DNA: TGTGCCAGCTCACCTTGGACAGGGGAAGAAACTGAAGCTTTCTTT. Supplemented by reference TRBV18 and TRBJ1-1, the full variable domain reads NAGVMQNPRHLVRRRGQEARLRCSPMKGHSHVYWYRQLPEEGLKFMVYLQKENIIDESGMPKERFSAEFPKEGPSILRIQQVVRGDSAAYFCASSPWTGEETEAFFGQGTRLTVV.